The 25 T cell receptor beta chains presented below share a single source sample, sequenced in a study of identical twins' blood T cells (dated by TCRdb to 2012 to 2014). Receptor libraries were prepared by 5' RACE. The instrument given in TCRdb is Illumina Genome Analyzer IIx. TCRdb applied fastp at Q25 and MiXCR to the public reads, then kept only in-frame beta chains. CDR3 protein sequences are deduplicated, and each keeps its most common genes and DNA. This sample has 350,000 to 400,000 distinct CDR3 sequences in its table, and roughly 28% of those were observed once. Clones ranked in the top ten supply around 5.6% of the sample. Sequenced material: PBMCs. These receptors came from a woman aged 18 to 55 in good health.

This chain uses TRBV27 with TRBJ1-1; 7 positions match TRBD1. Germline V gene sequence: CDR1 MNHEY, CDR2 SMNVEV (reference sequence). V gave up 4 bases and J gave up 1 base; unmatched junction bases: 9. The CDR3 length is 16 residues. CDR3: CASSSYSGGGNTEAFF. For the CDR3, the DNA is TGTGCCAGCAGTTCCTACTCAGGGGGGGGGAACACTGAAGCTTTCTTT.

This chain uses TRBV10-3 with TRBJ2-4; D is perhaps TRBD1 (6 bases). Trimming took off 2 bases at V and 4 bases at J, with 12 bases between the two ends. The CDR3 length is 15 residues. Germline CDR1 is ENHRY and CDR2 is SYGVKD. The CDR3 nucleotides are TGTGCCATCAGTGAGGACAGGCAGGGGAAAAACATTCAGTACTTC. Amino acid sequence: CAISEDRQGKNIQYF.

The V gene is TRBV7-8, the J gene TRBJ1-1; tentatively, D is TRBD1 (5 bases). Germline V CDR1 and CDR2: SGHVS, FQNEAQ. V was cut by 3 bases and J by 8 bases, with 13 bases left in between. This CDR3 spans 13 amino acids. CDR3 DNA sequence: TGTGCCAGCAGCTTTGTCATGGGGGGAGAAGCTTTCTTT. Protein sequence: CASSFVMGGEAFF. Variable domain in full (rest from reference TRBV7-8 and TRBJ1-1): GAGVSQSPRYKVAKRGQDVALRCDPISGHVSLFWYQQALGQGPEFLTYFQNEAQLDKSGLPSDRFFAERPEGSVSTLKIQRTQQEDSAVYLCASSFVMGGEAFFGQGTRLTVV.

This clonotype was counted many times. This chain joins TRBV29-1 and TRBJ2-3; D may be TRBD1 (5 bases). The CDR3 extends over 13 amino acids. From germline, CDR1 is SQVTM and CDR2 ANQGSEA. V lost 3 bases and J 1 base, leaving 8 bases between the germline ends. Written as DNA, the CDR3 is TGCAGCGTTGATGCACAGGGCACAGATACGCAGTATTTT. Its translation is CSVDAQGTDTQYF.

The gene calls are TRBV29-1 and TRBJ1-3; D remains unclear. The V gene lost 7 bases and the J gene lost 9 bases, with 13 bases spanning the gap. Germline V gives CDR1 SQVTM, CDR2 ANQGSEA. This CDR3 contains 11 residues. CDR3 sequence (DNA): TGCAGCGGCGGCCAAGGGAGCACCATATATTTT. Protein product: CSGGQGSTIYF.

This clonotype was recorded at least ten times. CDR3 residues: CASSPGLAGFTDTQYF. CDR3 bases: TGTGCCAGCAGCCCGGGACTAGCGGGATTCACAGATACGCAGTATTTT. The chain is built from TRBV3-1 and TRBJ2-3; 13 bases align to TRBD2. This CDR3 region has 16 residues. Trimming at V came to 4 bases and at J to 2 bases, leaving 3 bases not matched to a gene. Germline loops: CDR1 LGHDT, CDR2 YNNKEL (reference sequence).

The chain is built from TRBV20-1 and TRBJ2-3; D is undetermined. In germline, CDR1 is DFQATT, CDR2 SNEGSKA (reference sequence). V dropped 6 bases and J dropped 6 bases, with 10 bases sitting between them. This CDR3 spans 11 amino acids. CDR3 nucleotides: TGCAGTGCCCAAAGGTTGGATACGCAGTATTTT. Its translation: CSAQRLDTQYF.

This clonotype has at least ten counts. This chain links TRBV3-1 with TRBJ1-1; a weak D match, TRBD1 (6 bases). There are 12 residues in the CDR3. Germline V gene lookup returns CDR1 LGHDT and CDR2 YNNKEL (reference sequence). The germline V and J ends were trimmed by 5 bases and 11 bases, with 15 bases remaining between them. The CDR3 DNA reads TGTGCCAGCAGCGCAGGGGCAGGGCGCGCTTTCTTT. This gives the protein CASSAGAGRAFF.

The genes are TRBV12-3 or TRBV12-4 and TRBJ2-2, with 8 bases that match TRBD2. Germline trimming cut 6 bases from V and 4 bases from J; bases unmatched to any gene: 4. The CDR3 contains 14 residues. Written as DNA, the CDR3 is TGTGCCAGCAGACCCGGGACTAGCACCGGGGAGCTGTTTTTT. Its translation: CASRPGTSTGELFF.

Note on this clonotype: A much larger clone differs by one base, so this may be a read error. The V gene is TRBV6-4, the J gene TRBJ2-3; D is uncertain. V was clipped by 3 bases and J by 8 bases, with 12 bases between them. CDR1 is MRHNA and CDR2 is SNTAGT in the germline V gene. This CDR3 comprises 13 residues. The CDR3: CASSESALGTQYF. CDR3 DNA sequence: TGTGCCAGCAGTGAGTCGGCCCTAGGTACGCAGTATTTT.

This clonotype was detected many times. The chain is built from TRBV5-1 and TRBJ1-2, with 10 positions matching TRBD1. This CDR3 comprises 14 residues. The germline gives CDR1 SGHRS, CDR2 YFSETQ. The V and J ends lost 4 bases and 2 bases, in that order; junction bases with no gene match: 2. CDR3 sequence reads: CASSVDRGNYGYTF. CDR3 nucleotides: TGCGCCAGCAGCGTGGACAGGGGGAACTATGGCTACACCTTC. Complete variable domain (other parts from reference TRBV5-1 and TRBJ1-2): KAGVTQTPRYLIKTRGQQVTLSCSPISGHRSVSWYQQTPGQGLQFLFEYFSETQRNKGNFPGRFSGRQFSNSRSEMNVSTLELGDSALYLCASSVDRGNYGYTFGSGTRLTVV.

The genes are TRBV7-8 and TRBJ1-1; 8 bases are shared with TRBD1. This CDR3 contains 17 residues. Germline V gives CDR1 SGHVS, CDR2 FQNEAQ. V was pared by 4 bases and J by 0 bases, with 10 bases of the junction left unmatched. Here the CDR3 reads CASSSRWDRNLNTEAFF. The CDR3, as DNA: TGTGCCAGCAGCTCCAGGTGGGACAGGAATTTGAACACTGAAGCTTTCTTT.

A single count supports this clonotype. V usage is TRBV12-3 or TRBV12-4 and J usage is TRBJ2-1; D not certain. The CDR3 runs 11 residues. Trimming removed 8 bases at V and 7 bases at J, with 9 bases between. This CDR3 reads CASGLRNEQFF. CDR3 bases: TGTGCCAGCGGTCTTAGGAATGAGCAGTTCTTC.

V usage is TRBV12-3 or TRBV12-4 and J usage is TRBJ2-7, with D perhaps TRBD1 (6 bases). V lost 5 bases and J lost 5, with 19 bases in between. The CDR3 length is 15 residues. CDR3 DNA sequence: TGTGCCAGCAGTCCAACCAGGGGAGAACGGGACGAGCAGTACTTC. Its translation is CASSPTRGERDEQYF.

This clonotype came up a few times. The chain employs TRBV20-1 and TRBJ1-1, with D perhaps TRBD1 (5 bases). V lost 6 bases, J lost 2 bases, and 13 bases lay in between. CDR1 DFQATT and CDR2 SNEGSKA come from the germline V gene (reference sequence). The CDR3 is 13 residues long. The CDR3 bases are TGCAGTGCACGTCTTGGGGGAAACACTGAAGCTTTCTTT. It codes for CSARLGGNTEAFF.

This clonotype was recorded a few times. The chain couples TRBV7-2 to TRBJ2-3, with 7 positions matching TRBD2. V shed 5 bases, J shed 7 bases, and the junction held 9 bases outside the gene matches. Germline V gene data show CDR1 as SGHTA and CDR2 as FQGNSA. This CDR3 has 14 amino acids. This CDR3 is CASSRLAGGNTQYF. The CDR3 nucleotides are TGTGCCAGCAGCAGACTAGCTGGTGGGAATACGCAGTATTTT.

This clonotype was detected only a few times. The gene calls are TRBV29-1 and TRBJ1-1; D unresolved. Trimming shortened V by 7 bases and J by 2 bases, and 14 bases separated the two germline ends. This CDR3 contains 13 residues. Germline V CDR1 and CDR2: SQVTM, ANQGSEA. The CDR3 DNA reads TGCAGCGCCGCGAGTGTGGTTAACACTGAAGCTTTCTTT. This translates into CSAASVVNTEAFF.

V and J are TRBV5-6 and TRBJ2-1, with D possibly matching TRBD1 (6 bases). The CDR3 loop spans 15 amino acids. Per the germline V gene, CDR1 is SGHDT and CDR2 is YYEEEE. The germline V and J ends were trimmed by 3 bases and 0 bases, with 10 bases remaining between them. The CDR3 region is CASSWRQDSYNEQFF. The CDR3 region has the DNA TGTGCCAGCAGCTGGCGACAGGACTCCTACAATGAGCAGTTCTTC.

In its sample, this clonotype was seen many times. V gene TRBV29-1 combines with J gene TRBJ2-1, with TRBD2 identical over 13 bases. The CDR3 spans 15 residues. Trimming took 4 bases from V and 7 from J; bases not matched to a gene: 7. Germline CDR1 is SQVTM and CDR2 is ANQGSEA. CDR3 sequence (DNA): TGCAGCGTTGGCCGCGGGACTAGCGGGACAAATGAGCAGTTCTTC. It is translated as CSVGRGTSGTNEQFF.

J is TRBJ2-1 and V is TRBV20-1; TRBD1 is a possible D gene (6 bases). CDR1 is DFQATT, CDR2 SNEGSKA, per germline (reference sequence). V lost 1 base and J 3 bases, leaving 13 bases between the germline ends. The CDR3 spans 15 residues. This CDR3 reads CSARVARGYYNEQFF. The CDR3 region has the DNA TGCAGTGCTAGAGTGGCCAGGGGCTACTACAATGAGCAGTTCTTC.

This chain uses TRBV25-1 with TRBJ1-4; the match to TRBD1 covers 7 bases. Unmatched junction bases numbered 2, after V lost 4 bases and J lost 3 bases. The CDR3 runs to 14 residues. Looked up from germline, CDR1 is MGHDK and CDR2 is SYGVNS. CDR3 residues: CASSGQGPNEKLFF. CDR3 in DNA: TGTGCCAGCAGTGGACAGGGCCCTAATGAAAAACTGTTTTTT.

V usage is TRBV11-2 and J usage is TRBJ2-7; D gene unclear. CDR3 length: 14 residues. Per the germline V gene, CDR1 is SGHAT and CDR2 is FQNNGV. Trimming left V 5 bases short and J 3 bases short, with 14 bases between. CDR3 sequence: CASSTHSPRYEQYF. In DNA, the CDR3 is TGTGCCAGCAGCACCCACAGTCCTCGCTACGAGCAGTACTTC.

There are a few counts of this clonotype. The V gene is TRBV10-3, the J gene TRBJ1-2, with D unclear. V was clipped by 0 bases and J by 2 bases, with 7 bases between them. The CDR3 consists of 14 residues. Germline V lookup: CDR1 ENHRY, CDR2 SYGVKD. Here the CDR3 reads CAISESTLNYGYTF. The CDR3 DNA reads TGTGCCATCAGTGAGTCGACCTTAAACTATGGCTACACCTTC.

A single count supports this clonotype. This may be a read error: a much more frequent sequence differs by one nucleotide. This sequence joins TRBV29-1 and TRBJ2-1, with unresolved D. The germline V gene has CDR1 SQVTM and CDR2 ANQGSEA. CDR3 length equals 13 residues. In nucleotides, the CDR3 is TGCATCGTTCCGGTATTGACCTACAATGAGCAGTTCTTC. The encoded protein is CIVPVLTYNEQFF.

The chain employs TRBV29-1 and TRBJ2-7; 11 nucleotides line up with TRBD1. V was pared by 5 bases and J by 5 bases, with 5 bases of the junction left unmatched. CDR1 and CDR2 from the germline V gene are SQVTM and ANQGSEA. This CDR3 is built from 13 residues. DNA of the CDR3: TGCAGCGTTCCCGGGACAGGGGGACACGAGCAGTACTTC. It specifies CSVPGTGGHEQYF.